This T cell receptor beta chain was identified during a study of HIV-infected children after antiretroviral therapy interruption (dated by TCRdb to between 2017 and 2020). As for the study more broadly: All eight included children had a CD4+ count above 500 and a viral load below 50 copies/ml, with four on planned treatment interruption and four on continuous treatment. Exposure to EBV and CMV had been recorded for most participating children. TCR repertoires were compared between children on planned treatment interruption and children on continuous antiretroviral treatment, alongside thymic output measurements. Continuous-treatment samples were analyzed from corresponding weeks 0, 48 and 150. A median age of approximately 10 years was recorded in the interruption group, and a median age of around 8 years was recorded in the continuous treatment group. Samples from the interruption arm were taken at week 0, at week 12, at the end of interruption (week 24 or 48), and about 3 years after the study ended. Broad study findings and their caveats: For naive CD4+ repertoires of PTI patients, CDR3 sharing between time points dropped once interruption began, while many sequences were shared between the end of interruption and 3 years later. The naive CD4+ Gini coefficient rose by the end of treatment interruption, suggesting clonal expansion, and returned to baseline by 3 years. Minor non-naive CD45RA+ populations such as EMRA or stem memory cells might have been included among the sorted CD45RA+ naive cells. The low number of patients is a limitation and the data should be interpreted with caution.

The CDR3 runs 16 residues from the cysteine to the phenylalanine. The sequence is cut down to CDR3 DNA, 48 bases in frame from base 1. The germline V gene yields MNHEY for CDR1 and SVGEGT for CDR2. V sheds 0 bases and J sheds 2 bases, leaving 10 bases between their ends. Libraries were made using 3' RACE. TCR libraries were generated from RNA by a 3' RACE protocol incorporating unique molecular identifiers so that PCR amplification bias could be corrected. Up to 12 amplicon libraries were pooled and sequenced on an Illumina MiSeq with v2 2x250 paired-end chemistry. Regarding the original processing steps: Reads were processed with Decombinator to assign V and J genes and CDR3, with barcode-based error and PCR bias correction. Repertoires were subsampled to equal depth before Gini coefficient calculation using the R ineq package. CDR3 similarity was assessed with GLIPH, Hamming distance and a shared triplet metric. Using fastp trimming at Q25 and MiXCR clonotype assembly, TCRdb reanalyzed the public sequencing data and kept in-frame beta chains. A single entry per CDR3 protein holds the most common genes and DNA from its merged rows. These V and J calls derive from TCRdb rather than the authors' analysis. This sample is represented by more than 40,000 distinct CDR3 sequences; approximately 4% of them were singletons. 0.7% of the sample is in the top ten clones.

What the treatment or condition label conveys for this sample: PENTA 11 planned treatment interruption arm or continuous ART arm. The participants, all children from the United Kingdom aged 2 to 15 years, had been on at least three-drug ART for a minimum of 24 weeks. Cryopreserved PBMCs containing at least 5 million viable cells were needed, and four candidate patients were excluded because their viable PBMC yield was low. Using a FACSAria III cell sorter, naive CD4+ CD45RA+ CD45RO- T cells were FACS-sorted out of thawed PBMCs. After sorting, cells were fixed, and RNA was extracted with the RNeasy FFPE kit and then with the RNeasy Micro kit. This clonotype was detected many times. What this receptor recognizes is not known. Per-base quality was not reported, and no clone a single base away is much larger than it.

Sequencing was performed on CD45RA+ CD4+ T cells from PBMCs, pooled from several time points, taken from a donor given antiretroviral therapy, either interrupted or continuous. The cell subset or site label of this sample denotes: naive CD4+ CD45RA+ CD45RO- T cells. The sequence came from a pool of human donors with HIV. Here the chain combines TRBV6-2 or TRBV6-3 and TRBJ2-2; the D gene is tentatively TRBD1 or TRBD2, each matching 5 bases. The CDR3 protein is CASSYSEGPNTGELFF. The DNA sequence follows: TGTGCCAGCAGTTACTCAGAGGGACCTAACACCGGGGAGCTGTTTTTT.